The entry that follows covers one TCR beta chain sequence. The data were taken from a study of blood T cell repertoires in COVID-19. On the study more broadly: COVID-19 samples collected from the United States, Italy and Spain covered acute and convalescent phases. Sample material is recorded as cDNA or gDNA derived from T cells, B-cell-depleted T cells, or PBMCs.

J lost 1 base, V lost 4 bases, and 27 bases had no gene match. This CDR3 contains 24 residues. Germline lookup yields CDR1 MNHEY and CDR2 SMNVEV (reference sequence). The authors' processing: Counts of nucleated cells, estimated from reference gene primer amplification, were obtained. Generated by immunoSEQ multiplex PCR, the TCRdb table keeps only in-frame clones and is missing some. V and J calls and clone size are those listed in that table; D and trimming were worked out from the DNA. The table has about 280,000 clones, 83% seen once. The clonotype comes from a woman aged 45-60 years who had recovered from COVID-19. J is TRBJ2-2 and V is TRBV27; 10 bases align to TRBD1. The sequencing input was peripheral blood. DNA for the CDR3: TGTGCCAGCAGTTGGGCCGGGACAGGGGTTATCGTGGACCCCCCCTCCCGGAACACCGGGGAGCTGTTTTTT. The encoded protein is CASSWAGTGVIVDPPSRNTGELFF.